This passage covers 19 T cell receptor beta chains from one sample sequenced in a study of OX40 agonist ivuxolimab in advanced cancers. Method: immunoSEQ multiplex PCR; TCRdb's copy keeps in-frame clones and lacks some. This table holds some 17,000 clones, more than 75% found once. Sequenced material: CD4+ or CD8+ T cells sorted from blood, taken in a trial of the OX40 agonist ivuxolimab. The source of these receptors is an adult with an advanced solid tumor such as melanoma, head and neck, liver or kidney cancer.

This chain links TRBV9 with TRBJ2-1, with D maybe TRBD2 (6 bases). The CDR3 sequence is 11 residues long. Germline V CDR1 and CDR2: SGDLS, YYNGEE. Trimming cost V 4 bases and J 8 bases, with 7 bases left between them. The CDR3 nucleotides are TGTGCCAGCAGCACGGGAGATGAGCAGTTCTTC. Translated, it gives CASSTGDEQFF.

This clone was recorded a few times. The chain uses TRBV28 and TRBJ2-3; tentative D call: TRBD2 (6 bases). The CDR3 contains 15 residues. The germline CDR1 and CDR2 sequences are MDHEN and SYDVKM. Trimming left V 2 bases short and J 4 bases short, with 13 bases between. For the CDR3, the DNA is TGTGCCAGCAGTTTAGTCGGGAGCGCCTCAGATACGCAGTATTTT. This encodes CASSLVGSASDTQYF.

CDR3 nucleotide sequence: TGTGCCAGCAGTTTATCGACCCCAGATACGCAGTATTTT. As protein: CASSLSTPDTQYF. This rearrangement joins TRBV27 to TRBJ2-3; no definite D call. V dropped 0 bases and J dropped 4 bases, with 5 bases sitting between them. The CDR3 is made up of 13 amino acids. Germline values: CDR1 MNHEY, CDR2 SMNVEV (reference sequence).

This chain joins TRBV7-8 and TRBJ1-2; TRBD1 matches at 7 bases. Germline-derived CDR1 and CDR2 are SGHVS and FQNEAQ. The ends lost 2 bases at V and 3 bases at J; junction bases unmatched: 6. The CDR3 consists of 15 residues. The CDR3 nucleotides read TGTGCCAGCAGCTTAAGGGCAGGGGGGGACTATGGCTACACCTTC. Residues: CASSLRAGGDYGYTF.

This chain uses TRBV4-3 with TRBJ2-2; TRBD2 matches 8 bases. J was trimmed by 4 bases and V by 3 bases; bases with no gene match: 7. The CDR3 spans 16 residues. The V gene's germline CDR1 is LGHNA and CDR2 YSLEER. The CDR3 protein is CASSQALAGSTGELFF. CDR3 nucleotide sequence: TGCGCCAGCAGCCAGGCGCTAGCGGGCAGCACCGGGGAGCTGTTTTTT.

The V gene is TRBV6-1, the J gene TRBJ2-5, with TRBD2 as a possible D gene (6 bases). V lost 1 base, J lost 5 bases, and 14 bases lay in between. Germline CDR1 MNHNS, CDR2 SASEGT. This CDR3 region has 15 residues. The CDR3 sequence is CASSEGPGVLETQYF. DNA for the CDR3: TGTGCCAGCAGTGAAGGACCGGGAGTACTGGAGACCCAGTACTTC.

The rearrangement joins TRBV4-3 to TRBJ2-7; TRBD1 is a possible D gene (5 bases). CDR3 length: 15 residues. Germline CDR1 LGHNA, CDR2 YSLEER. Trimming took 0 bases from V and 2 from J, leaving 11 bases between them. This chain's CDR3 is CASSQDPQVTYEQYF. As DNA, the CDR3 is TGCGCCAGCAGCCAAGATCCACAGGTAACCTACGAGCAGTACTTC.

This clone showed up just once. This chain links TRBV19 with TRBJ2-1; 10 nucleotides agree with TRBD2. The CDR3 has 16 amino acids. Unmatched junction bases numbered 3, after V lost 3 bases and J lost 1 base. In germline, CDR1 is LNHDA, CDR2 SQIVND (reference sequence). The CDR3 here is CASSMLTSGSYNEQFF. CDR3 coding DNA: TGTGCCAGTAGTATGTTGACTAGCGGGTCCTACAATGAGCAGTTCTTC.

To note about this clone: One end of the junction does not line up with germline, which may come from a read error. The chain carries TRBV7-7 and TRBJ2-1, with D possibly TRBD2 on 5 matching bases. The CDR3 spans 17 residues. CDR1 is SSHAT and CDR2 is FNYEAQ in the germline V gene (reference sequence). CDR3: CASSLGEGASSYNEQFF. The CDR3, as DNA: TGTGCTAGCAGCTTAGGAGAGGGCGCCAGCTCCTACAATGAGCAGTTCTTC.

The gene calls are TRBV19 and TRBJ1-2; D not resolved. The CDR3 spans 12 residues. CDR1 is LNHDA and CDR2 is SQIVND in the germline V gene (reference sequence). V shed 6 bases and J shed 2 bases, with 7 bases lying between them. The CDR3 DNA is TGTGCCAGTAGCCCTACAAACTATGGCTACACCTTC. Protein: CASSPTNYGYTF.

This sequence joins TRBV7-3 and TRBJ2-3, with D hard to call. Deletions cut 2 bases from V and 2 bases from J, with 11 bases between. Germline V gives CDR1 SGHTA, CDR2 FQGTGA. The CDR3 runs 15 residues. DNA of the CDR3: TGTGCCAGCAGCTTATCGATAGGTTCCACAGATACGCAGTATTTT. Translated, it gives CASSLSIGSTDTQYF.

In nucleotides, the CDR3 is TGTGCCAGCAGCTTAGAAGGACTAGCGGGAGGGCCGTACAATGAGCAGTTCTTC. Amino acids: CASSLEGLAGGPYNEQFF. The chain links TRBV7-2 to TRBJ2-1, with 15 bases that match TRBD2. The CDR3 runs to 18 residues. CDR1 and CDR2 (germline): SGHTA, FQGNSA. With 1 base clipped from V and 4 bases from J, the junction kept 5 bases outside the gene matches.

CDR3 residues: CASSLTGTGARGEKLFF. CDR3 in DNA: TGTGCCAGCAGTTTAACCGGGACAGGGGCACGGGGTGAAAAACTGTTTTTT. The chain has TRBV28 and TRBJ1-4; TRBD1 matches 10 bases. The J segment lost 7 bases and the V segment lost 2 bases, leaving 10 bases of the junction unmatched. CDR3 size: 17 residues. Germline CDR1 is MDHEN and CDR2 is SYDVKM.

J is TRBJ2-2 and V is TRBV27; D is unresolved. Per the germline V gene, CDR1 is MNHEY and CDR2 is SMNVEV (reference sequence). CDR3 length equals 12 residues. V lost 1 base to trimming and J lost 5 bases, with 2 bases between them. CDR3 nucleotides: TGTGCCAGCAGTTTATGGACCGGGGAGCTGTTTTTT. It specifies CASSLWTGELFF.

The chain combines TRBV7-6 with TRBJ2-1; D is ambiguous. V was cut by 0 bases and J by 4 bases, with 13 bases left in between. The CDR3 runs to 16 residues. Germline assignment: CDR1 SGHVS and CDR2 FNYEAQ. This chain's CDR3 is CASSLASSTGYNEQFF. The CDR3 coding sequence is TGTGCCAGCAGCTTAGCGTCCTCAACGGGTTACAATGAGCAGTTCTTC.

The sample holds one count of this clone. This sequence joins TRBV7-2 and TRBJ2-1; D possibly corresponds to TRBD2 (5 bases). The germline V and J ends were trimmed by 4 bases and 4 bases, with 11 bases remaining between them. The germline V gene encodes CDR1 SGHTA and CDR2 FQGNSA. There are 14 residues in the CDR3. The CDR3 DNA follows: TGTGCCAGCAGCTACGGAGCGGCATACAATGAGCAGTTCTTC. Translated, it gives CASSYGAAYNEQFF.

The gene calls are TRBV11-3 and TRBJ2-1; 15 nucleotides line up with TRBD2. CDR3 length: 20 amino acids. V shed 5 bases, J shed 3 bases, and the junction held 14 bases outside the gene matches. Germline CDR1 is SGHNT and CDR2 is YENEEA. The CDR3 DNA sequence: TGTGCCAGCAGCCCGACTACCATAAAGGGACTAGCGGGAGGCTACAATGAGCAGTTCTTC. Translation: CASSPTTIKGLAGGYNEQFF. Looking up the rest from reference TRBV11-3 and TRBJ2-1 gives the full variable domain: EAGVVQSPRYKIIEKKQPVAFWCNPISGHNTLYWYLQNLGQGPELLIRYENEEAVDDSQLPKDRFSAERLKGVDSTLKIQPAELGDSAVYLCASSPTTIKGLAGGYNEQFFGPGTRLTVL.

The chain recombines TRBV28 with TRBJ1-1; weak D call: TRBD1 (5 bases). CDR1 is MDHEN, CDR2 SYDVKM, per germline. V lost 1 base and J 1 base, leaving 7 bases between the germline ends. The CDR3 spans 14 residues. The CDR3 loop is CASSLSTGNTEAFF. In DNA form, the CDR3 reads TGTGCCAGCAGTTTATCCACAGGGAACACTGAAGCTTTCTTT.

V is TRBV28 and J is TRBJ2-3; D possibly corresponds to TRBD2 (6 bases). The CDR3 is made up of 15 amino acids. The V end was cut by 1 base, the J end by 4 bases, with 12 bases between. The germline CDR1 and CDR2 sequences are MDHEN and SYDVKM. As DNA, the CDR3 is TGTGCCAGCAGTTTATCAGGGTCGGGAGCAGATACGCAGTATTTT. This sequence encodes CASSLSGSGADTQYF.